A single sample is the source of the 4 T cell receptor beta chains below, sequenced in a study of shared clonotypes between healthy human individuals. Profiled with immunoSEQ multiplex PCR; TCRdb holds only in-frame clones, not every one. Among about 470,000 clones, more than 75% were seen once, and the ten largest hold 13%. Sample: PBMCs. The receptors here all came from a woman aged 40 to 50 in good health. Some clones in this sample may be carry-over from other donors' samples.

A remark on this clone: A read error is the likely source, as a far larger clone sits one nucleotide away. No conserved phenylalanine or tryptophan ends this CDR3, so it is likely a read error. The chain links TRBV4-1 to TRBJ2-7, with D perhaps TRBD1 or TRBD2 (5 bases each). This CDR3 contains 16 residues. The V end lost 0 bases, the J end lost 6 bases, and 18 bases lay between the germline ends. CDR1 MGHRA and CDR2 YSYEKL come from the germline V gene. The CDR3 loop is CASSQDSRTQRGEQYS. The CDR3 nucleotides are TGCGCCAGCAGCCAAGACTCAAGGACGCAGAGGGGCGAGCAGTACTCC.

The chain joins TRBV7-8 to TRBJ2-7; TRBD2 aligns across 8 bases. Germline trimming cut 1 base from V and 0 bases from J; bases unmatched to any gene: 8. Germline assignment: CDR1 SGHVS and CDR2 FQNEAQ. The CDR3 is 17 residues long. DNA for the CDR3: TGTGCCAGCAGCTTAGTAGGGTCTAGCGGGCTCTCCTACGAGCAGTACTTC. The encoded protein is CASSLVGSSGLSYEQYF.

This clone showed up just a few times. This chain connects TRBV5-1 to TRBJ2-5; weak D call: TRBD1 (6 bases). Germline CDR1 and CDR2: SGHRS and YFSETQ. V shed 3 bases and J shed 1 base, with 13 bases lying between them. This CDR3 comprises 15 residues. The CDR3 sequence: CASSSGTGSQETQYF. The CDR3 nucleotides are TGCGCCAGCAGCTCTGGCACAGGGAGCCAAGAGACCCAGTACTTC.

This chain's CDR3 is CASSMTGSGNTIYF. Written as DNA, the CDR3 is TGTGCCAGCAGCATGACAGGGTCTGGAAACACCATATATTTT. The chain uses TRBV7-8 and TRBJ1-3; TRBD1 agrees at 7 bases. J gave up 1 base and V 5 bases, and 2 bases lay outside the gene matches. The germline V gene encodes CDR1 SGHVS and CDR2 FQNEAQ. The CDR3 runs 14 residues.